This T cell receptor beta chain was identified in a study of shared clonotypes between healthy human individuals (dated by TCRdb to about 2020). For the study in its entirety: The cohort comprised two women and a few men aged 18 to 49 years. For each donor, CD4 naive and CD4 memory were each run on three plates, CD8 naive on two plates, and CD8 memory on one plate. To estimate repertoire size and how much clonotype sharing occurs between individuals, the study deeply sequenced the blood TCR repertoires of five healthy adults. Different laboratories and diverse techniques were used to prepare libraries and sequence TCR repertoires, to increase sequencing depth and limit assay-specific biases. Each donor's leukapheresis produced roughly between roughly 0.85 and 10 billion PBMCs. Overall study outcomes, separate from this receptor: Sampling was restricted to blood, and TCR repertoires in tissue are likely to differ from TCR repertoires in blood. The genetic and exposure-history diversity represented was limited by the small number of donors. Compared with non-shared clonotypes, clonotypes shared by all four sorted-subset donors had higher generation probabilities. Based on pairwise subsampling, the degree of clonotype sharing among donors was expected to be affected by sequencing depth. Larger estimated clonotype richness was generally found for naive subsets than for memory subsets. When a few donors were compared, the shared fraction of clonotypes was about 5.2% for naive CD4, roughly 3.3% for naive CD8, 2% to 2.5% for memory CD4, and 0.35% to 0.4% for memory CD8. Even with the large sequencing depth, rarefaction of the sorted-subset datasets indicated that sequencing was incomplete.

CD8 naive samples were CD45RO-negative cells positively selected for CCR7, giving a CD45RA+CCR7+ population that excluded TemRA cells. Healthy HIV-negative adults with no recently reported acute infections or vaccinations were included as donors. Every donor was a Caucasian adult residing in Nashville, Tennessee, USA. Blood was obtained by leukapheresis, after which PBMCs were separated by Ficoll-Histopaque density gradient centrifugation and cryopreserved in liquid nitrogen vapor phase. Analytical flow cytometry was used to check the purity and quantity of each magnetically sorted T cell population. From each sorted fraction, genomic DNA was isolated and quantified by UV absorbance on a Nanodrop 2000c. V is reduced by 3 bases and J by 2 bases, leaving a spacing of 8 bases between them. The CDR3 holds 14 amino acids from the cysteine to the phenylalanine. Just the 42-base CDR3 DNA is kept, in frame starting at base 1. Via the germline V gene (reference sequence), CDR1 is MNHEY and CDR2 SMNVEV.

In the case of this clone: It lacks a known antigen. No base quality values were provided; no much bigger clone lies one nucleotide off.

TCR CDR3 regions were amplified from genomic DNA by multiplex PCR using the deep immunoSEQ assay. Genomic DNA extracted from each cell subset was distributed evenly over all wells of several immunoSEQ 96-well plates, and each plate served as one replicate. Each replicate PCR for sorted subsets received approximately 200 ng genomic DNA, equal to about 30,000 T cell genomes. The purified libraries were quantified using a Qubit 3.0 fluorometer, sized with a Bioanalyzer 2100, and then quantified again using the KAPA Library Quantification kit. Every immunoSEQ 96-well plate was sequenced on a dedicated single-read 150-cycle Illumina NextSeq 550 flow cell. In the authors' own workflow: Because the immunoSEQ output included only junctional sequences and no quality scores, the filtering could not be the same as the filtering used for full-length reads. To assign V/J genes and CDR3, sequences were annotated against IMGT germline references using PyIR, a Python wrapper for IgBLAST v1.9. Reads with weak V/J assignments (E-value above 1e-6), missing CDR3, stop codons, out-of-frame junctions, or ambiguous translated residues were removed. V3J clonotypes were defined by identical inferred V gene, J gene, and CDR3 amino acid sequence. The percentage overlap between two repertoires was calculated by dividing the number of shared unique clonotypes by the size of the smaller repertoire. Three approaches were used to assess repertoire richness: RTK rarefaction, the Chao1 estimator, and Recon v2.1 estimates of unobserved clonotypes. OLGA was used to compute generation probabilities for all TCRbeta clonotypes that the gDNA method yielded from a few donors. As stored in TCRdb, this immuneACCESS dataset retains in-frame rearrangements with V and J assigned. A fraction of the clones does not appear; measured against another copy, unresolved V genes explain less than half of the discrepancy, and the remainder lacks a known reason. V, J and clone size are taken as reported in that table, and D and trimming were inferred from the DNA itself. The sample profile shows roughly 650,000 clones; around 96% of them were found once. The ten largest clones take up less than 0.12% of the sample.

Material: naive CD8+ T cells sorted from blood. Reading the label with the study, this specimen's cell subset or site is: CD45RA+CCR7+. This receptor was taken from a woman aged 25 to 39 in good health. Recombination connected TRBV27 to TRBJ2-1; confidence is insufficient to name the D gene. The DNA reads TGTGCCAGCAGTTTCTCTAGGGCCTACAATGAGCAGTTCTTC. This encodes CASSFSRAYNEQFF.